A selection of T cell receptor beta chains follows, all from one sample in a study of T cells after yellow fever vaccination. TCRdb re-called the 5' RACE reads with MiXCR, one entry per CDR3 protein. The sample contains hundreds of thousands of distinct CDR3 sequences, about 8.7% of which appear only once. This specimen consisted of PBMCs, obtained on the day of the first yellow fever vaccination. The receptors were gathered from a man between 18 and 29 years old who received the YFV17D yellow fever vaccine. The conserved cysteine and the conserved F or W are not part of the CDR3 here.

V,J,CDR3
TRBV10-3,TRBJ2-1,AVLAGGAAHTNEQF
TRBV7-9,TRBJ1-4,ASGPRSDEKLF
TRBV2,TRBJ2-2,ASSVLSHTGELF
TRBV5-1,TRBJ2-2,ASSLQWTGGLNTGELF
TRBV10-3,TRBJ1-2,AIGGQSGYGYT
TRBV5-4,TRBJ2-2,ASSLGGPSGELF
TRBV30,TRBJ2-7,AWSPGTSYEQY
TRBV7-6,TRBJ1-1,ASSSPFGGARGEAF
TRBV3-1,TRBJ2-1,ASSQGYPTATSYNEQF
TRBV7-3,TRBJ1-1,ASSPSLGMNTEAF
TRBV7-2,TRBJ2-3,ASSLTPWDTQY
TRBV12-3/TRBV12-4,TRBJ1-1,ASGLTGEAF
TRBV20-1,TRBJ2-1,SVTRRTYNEQF
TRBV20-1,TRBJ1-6,SAYRGRYNSPLH
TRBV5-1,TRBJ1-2,ASSSSPTGHYGYT
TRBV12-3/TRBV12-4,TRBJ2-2,ASSQPGQGDTGELF
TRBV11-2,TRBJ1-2,ASSLGLNPYGYT
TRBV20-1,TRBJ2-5,SALPRRGAPFEY
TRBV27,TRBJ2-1,ASSPIAGEHNEQF
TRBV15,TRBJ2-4,ATSRDYGRQGD
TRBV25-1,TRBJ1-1,ASSGGSEAF
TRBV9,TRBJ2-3,ASSALSGGAVDTQY
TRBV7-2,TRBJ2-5,ASSLYPRAGGWETQY
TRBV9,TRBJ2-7,ASSVAGGPSYEQY
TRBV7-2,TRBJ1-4,ASSLWDRHNEKLF
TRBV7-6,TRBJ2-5,ASSPLGGGREETQY